One and the same sample provided the 31 T cell receptor beta chains below, sequenced in a study of cytomegalovirus exposure and HLA in healthy donors (dated by TCRdb to between 2016 and 2019). The method was the immunoSEQ multiplex PCR assay. For the multiplex PCR, a mixture combining 60 forward primers for TCR Vbeta segments and 13 reverse primers for TCR Jbeta segments was used. TCRdb provides this immuneACCESS table in a form limited to in-frame rearrangements. Some clones are lacking; in checked studies, under half of them reflect an unresolved V gene, and why the rest are absent is not known. The sample table contains around 95,000 clones; only one count was recorded for roughly four fifths of them. The top ten clones comprise more than 3% of the sample. The sample was PBMCs. The source is a young man in good health and CMV-seropositive.

The chain carries TRBV7-7 and TRBJ2-3, with 10 positions matching TRBD2. CDR1 and CDR2 (germline): SSHAT, FNYEAQ (reference sequence). Trimming cost V 3 bases and J 6 bases; bases outside gene matches: 12. The CDR3 runs to 17 residues. CDR3 loop: CASSFGAGGPEKDTQYF. In DNA, the CDR3 is TGTGCCAGCAGCTTCGGAGCGGGAGGGCCAGAGAAGGATACGCAGTATTTT.

This clone is termed medium-sized (0.01 to 0.1%). The chain couples TRBV27 to TRBJ2-7; TRBD2 might be the D (5 bases). Germline CDR1 and CDR2: MNHEY and SMNVEV (reference sequence). Trimming left V 8 bases short and J 2 bases short, with 16 bases between. The CDR3 covers 14 residues. The CDR3 sequence is CASSLGPAAYEQYF. The CDR3, as DNA: TGTGCCAGCTCCCTAGGCCCAGCGGCCTACGAGCAGTACTTC.

V usage is TRBV2 and J usage is TRBJ2-7, with unresolved D. V was clipped by 5 bases and J by 3 bases, with 11 bases between them. The CDR3 has 13 amino acids. CDR1 is SNHLY and CDR2 is FYNNEI in the germline V gene. The CDR3 sequence is CASSTKRLYEQYF. DNA of the CDR3: TGTGCCAGCAGTACTAAACGGCTCTACGAGCAGTACTTC.

The rearrangement joins TRBV6-5 to TRBJ2-5, with 10 nucleotides matching TRBD1. CDR1 and CDR2 (germline): MNHEY, SVGAGI. With V trimmed by 6 bases and J by 6 bases, 4 bases remained unmatched. The CDR3 is 13 amino acids. This CDR3 reads CASSLDRGQTQYF. The CDR3 DNA is TGTGCCAGCAGCCTTGACAGGGGGCAGACCCAGTACTTC.

This chain joins TRBV7-6 and TRBJ2-7, with D possibly TRBD2 on 5 matching bases. The CDR3 totals 13 residues. The germline V and J ends were trimmed by 6 bases and 2 bases, with 11 bases remaining between them. Germline V gives CDR1 SGHVS, CDR2 FNYEAQ. The CDR3 protein is CASSARGAYEQYF. CDR3 nucleotide sequence: TGTGCCAGCAGTGCCCGGGGAGCCTACGAGCAGTACTTC. Variable domain in full (rest from reference TRBV7-6 and TRBJ2-7): GAGVSQSPRYKVTKRGQDVALRCDPISGHVSLYWYRQALGQGPEFLTYFNYEAQQDKSGLPNDRFSAERPEGSISTLTIQRTEQRDSAMYRCASSARGAYEQYFGPGTRLTVT.

The gene calls are TRBV29-1 and TRBJ2-3; D ambiguous. The J call may be wrong; the DNA end is better matched by TRBJ1-4. Germline CDR1 SQVTM, CDR2 ANQGSEA. This CDR3 has 8 residues. The CDR3 nucleotides read TGCAGCGTTGATCAACTGTTTTTT. Translating gives CSVDQLFF.

J is TRBJ2-5 and V is TRBV19; 8 positions agree with TRBD2. Germline CDR1 LNHDA, CDR2 SQIVND (reference sequence). This CDR3 is 17 amino acids long. The V and J ends lost 6 bases and 5 bases, in that order; junction bases with no gene match: 17. The CDR3 is CASRAPQGGGGGETQYF. In DNA, the CDR3 is TGTGCCAGTAGAGCCCCGCAAGGGGGGGGCGGGGGGGAGACCCAGTACTTC.

A remark on this clone: The junction differs from germline at one of its ends, possibly a read error. The chain has TRBV30 and TRBJ1-1; 8 bases are shared with TRBD1. Germline values: CDR1 GTSNPN, CDR2 SVGIG (reference sequence). The CDR3 has 15 amino acids. CDR3 nucleotide sequence: TGTGTCTGGGGACAGGTGTATGGGTTAAGGGGCGAAGCTTTCTTT. It translates to CVWGQVYGLRGEAFF.

The chain couples TRBV6-4 to TRBJ1-2, with TRBD1 as a possible D gene (5 bases). The ends were cut back, 0 bases at V and 7 bases at J, with 15 bases in the middle. In germline, CDR1 is MRHNA, CDR2 SNTAGT. The CDR3 has 15 residues. CDR3 nucleotide sequence: TGTGCCAGCAGTGACTCAAGGGGCGCGTTGTCTGGCTACACCTTC. This sequence encodes CASSDSRGALSGYTF.

The chain employs TRBV28 and TRBJ1-4, with 8 bases lining up with TRBD1. This CDR3 has 15 amino acids. The trim removed 6 bases at V and 3 bases at J, leaving 6 bases unmatched. Germline V gene sequence: CDR1 MDHEN, CDR2 SYDVKM. The CDR3 DNA reads TGTGCCAGCAGGGCAGGGGGCAGGTCTAATGAAAAACTGTTTTTT. Translation gives CASRAGGRSNEKLFF.

The CDR3 spells CASSPRGEETQYF. DNA for the CDR3: TGTGCCAGCAGCCCTCGAGGAGAGGAGACCCAGTACTTC. The chain recombines TRBV11-3 with TRBJ2-5, with D hard to call. V lost 5 bases and J lost 5, with 12 bases in between. The germline V gene has CDR1 SGHNT and CDR2 YENEEA. CDR3 length: 13 residues.

V and J are TRBV15 and TRBJ2-1, with 8 bases identical to TRBD2. CDR1 is LNHNV and CDR2 is YYDKDF in the germline V gene (reference sequence). J lost 5 bases, V lost 5 bases, and 5 bases had no gene match. The CDR3 length is 14 residues. CDR3 amino acids: CATSPGTRDNEQFF. DNA of the CDR3: TGTGCCACCAGCCCCGGGACTAGGGACAATGAGCAGTTCTTC.

The chain uses TRBV6-5 and TRBJ2-5, with 9 bases that match TRBD1. The DNA matches TRBJ2-7 better at its end, which makes the J call doubtful. Germline CDR1 MNHEY, CDR2 SVGAGI. The CDR3 covers 14 residues. The CDR3 loop reads CASSFRDRAHEQYF. DNA of the CDR3: TGTGCCAGCAGTTTCCGGGACAGGGCCCACGAGCAGTACTTC.

The V call is TRBV30, the J call TRBJ2-2; tentatively, D is TRBD1 (5 bases). V was clipped by 0 bases and J by 8 bases, with 10 bases between them. This CDR3 contains 13 residues. Germline-derived CDR1 and CDR2 are GTSNPN and SVGIG (reference sequence). CDR3 protein: CAWSVQALGELFF. In nucleotides, the CDR3 is TGTGCCTGGAGTGTACAGGCATTGGGGGAGCTGTTTTTT.

This chain uses TRBV30 with TRBJ1-1; the match to TRBD1 covers 8 bases. The CDR3 is made up of 13 amino acids. Looked up from germline, CDR1 is GTSNPN and CDR2 is SVGIG (reference sequence). The junction had 7 bases not matched to a gene; V was cut back by 5 bases and J by 5 bases. DNA for the CDR3: TGTGCCTGGGGGGGACAGGCCGGGACTGAAGCTTTCTTT. Its translation is CAWGGQAGTEAFF. Variable domain in full (rest from reference TRBV30 and TRBJ1-1): SQTIHQWPATLVQPVGSPLSLECTVEGTSNPNLYWYRQAAGRGLQLLFYSVGIGQISSEVPQNLSASRPQDRQFILSSKKLLLSDSGFYLCAWGGQAGTEAFFGQGTRLTVV.

The chain carries TRBV30 and TRBJ2-5, with 7 bases that match TRBD1. CDR1 and CDR2 from the germline V gene are GTSNPN and SVGIG (reference sequence). V shed 2 bases, J shed 3 bases, and the junction held 9 bases outside the gene matches. The CDR3 contains 15 residues. CDR3 sequence reads: CAWSKGQKLKETQYF. CDR3 DNA: TGTGCCTGGAGTAAGGGACAGAAATTAAAAGAGACCCAGTACTTC. Drawing the rest from reference TRBV30 and TRBJ2-5, the complete variable domain is SQTIHQWPATLVQPVGSPLSLECTVEGTSNPNLYWYRQAAGRGLQLLFYSVGIGQISSEVPQNLSASRPQDRQFILSSKKLLLSDSGFYLCAWSKGQKLKETQYFGPGTRLLVL.

The chain has TRBV15 and TRBJ1-5; perhaps TRBD1 as D (6 bases). CDR1 LNHNV and CDR2 YYDKDF come from the germline V gene (reference sequence). Trimming left V 5 bases short and J 3 bases short, with 8 bases between. CDR3 length equals 13 residues. The CDR3 DNA follows: TGTGCCACCAGCCGGGACATCAATCAGCCCCAGCATTTT. Encoded protein: CATSRDINQPQHF.

The V call is TRBV11-2, the J call TRBJ2-7, with TRBD2 matching over 7 bases. The CDR3 contains 12 residues. V gave up 8 bases and J gave up 2 bases; unmatched junction bases: 3. CDR1 is SGHAT, CDR2 FQNNGV, per germline. The CDR3: CASSAGAYEQYF. The DNA of the CDR3 is TGTGCCAGCTCGGCGGGGGCCTACGAGCAGTACTTC.

V and J are TRBV6-5 and TRBJ1-6; 8 nucleotides align to TRBD1. CDR3 length equals 12 residues. CDR1 is MNHEY, CDR2 SVGAGI, per germline. With 8 bases clipped from V and 10 bases from J, the junction kept 4 bases outside the gene matches. The CDR3 sequence: CASRQGKSPLHF. Written as DNA, the CDR3 is TGTGCCAGCCGACAGGGGAAGTCACCCCTCCACTTT.

This chain connects TRBV18 to TRBJ1-3, with TRBD1 matching 7 bases. This CDR3 contains 16 residues. Germline V CDR1 and CDR2: KGHSH, LQKENI. The trim removed 4 bases at V and 4 bases at J, leaving 10 bases unmatched. CDR3 amino acids: CASSLPTGTGGNTIYF. The CDR3 DNA sequence: TGTGCCAGCTCACTACCGACAGGGACGGGAGGAAACACCATATATTTT.

This chain uses TRBV5-6 with TRBJ2-5; 11 nucleotides line up with TRBD1. Unmatched junction bases numbered 7, after V lost 4 bases and J lost 5 bases. Germline loops: CDR1 SGHDT, CDR2 YYEEEE. The CDR3 is 15 residues long. CDR3 in amino acids: CASSHTRDRGETQYF. For the CDR3, the DNA is TGTGCCAGCAGCCACACCCGGGACAGGGGGGAGACCCAGTACTTC.

The genes are TRBV19 and TRBJ2-2; D is perhaps TRBD2 (6 bases). Germline assignment: CDR1 LNHDA and CDR2 SQIVND (reference sequence). This CDR3 has 16 residues. V lost 7 bases and J lost 6, with 21 bases in between. The CDR3 protein is CASTREEGGIAGELFF. For the CDR3, the DNA is TGTGCCAGTACCCGAGAGGAGGGAGGAATTGCCGGGGAGCTGTTTTTT.

DNA for the CDR3: TGTGCCAGCACCTCAGGGGAATATAGCAATCAGCCCCAGCATTTT. Amino acids: CASTSGEYSNQPQHF. The rearrangement joins TRBV9 to TRBJ1-5; D may be TRBD1 (6 bases). Germline CDR1 reads SGDLS; CDR2 reads YYNGEE. The CDR3 has 15 amino acids. V was pared by 6 bases and J by 0 bases, with 13 bases between.

This clone was detected only a few times. The chain combines TRBV10-2 with TRBJ2-7; maybe TRBD1 (5 bases). This CDR3 spans 16 amino acids. Trimming took 0 bases from V and 0 from J, leaving 12 bases between them. The germline V gene has CDR1 WSHSY and CDR2 SAAADI. The CDR3 reads CASSESGAQSSYEQYF. CDR3 sequence (DNA): TGCGCCAGCAGTGAGTCTGGGGCGCAGAGCTCCTACGAGCAGTACTTC.

This chain joins TRBV6-6 and TRBJ2-1; 10 bases are a match to TRBD2. The V gene's germline CDR1 is MNHNY and CDR2 SVGAGI (reference sequence). The V segment lost 6 bases and the J segment 4 bases; nucleotides outside the gene matches: 6. The CDR3 runs to 15 residues. CDR3 sequence reads: CASRPRTSGYNEQFF. In DNA, the CDR3 is TGTGCCAGCAGGCCCCGGACTAGCGGTTACAATGAGCAGTTCTTC.

The chain is built from TRBV5-6 and TRBJ2-7; TRBD2 matches 12 bases. CDR1 SGHDT and CDR2 YYEEEE come from the germline V gene. This CDR3 is built from 15 residues. Germline trimming cut 3 bases from V and 6 bases from J; bases unmatched to any gene: 7. CDR3 sequence: CASSYRLAGEFEQYF. CDR3 coding DNA: TGTGCCAGCAGCTACAGACTAGCGGGAGAGTTCGAGCAGTACTTC. The whole variable domain, remainder taken from reference TRBV5-6 and TRBJ2-7, is DAGVTQSPTHLIKTRGQQVTLRCSPKSGHDTVSWYQQALGQGPQFIFQYYEEEERQRGNFPDRFSGHQFPNYSSELNVNALLLGDSALYLCASSYRLAGEFEQYFGPGTRLTVT.

This chain uses TRBV5-1 with TRBJ2-5; possibly TRBD1 for D (5 bases). The germline gives CDR1 SGHRS, CDR2 YFSETQ. V lost 2 bases, J lost 5 bases, and 13 bases lay in between. The CDR3 covers 14 residues. The CDR3 reads CASSFSGPGETQYF. The CDR3 nucleotides are TGCGCCAGCAGCTTCTCAGGGCCCGGGGAGACCCAGTACTTC.

The chain has TRBV6-1 and TRBJ1-5; 7 bases agree with TRBD1. J lost 4 bases, V lost 8 bases, and 5 bases had no gene match. CDR1 is MNHNS, CDR2 SASEGT, per germline. The CDR3 totals 13 residues. The CDR3, as DNA: TGTGCCAGCGTGGCAGGGGGAAATCAGCCCCAGCATTTT. It codes for CASVAGGNQPQHF.

This clone came up many times. Other DNA sequences in this specimen translate into the identical CDR3. The rearrangement links TRBV7-8 to TRBJ1-3; D is unresolved. From germline, CDR1 is SGHVS and CDR2 FQNEAQ. The CDR3 is 13 amino acids. V lost 6 bases to trimming and J lost 4 bases, with 10 bases between them. CDR3: CASSSGTGNTIYF. In nucleotides, the CDR3 is TGTGCCAGCAGTTCAGGAACAGGAAACACCATATATTTT.

The chain recombines TRBV10-3 with TRBJ2-7; TRBD2 matches 11 bases. The CDR3 totals 16 residues. Trimming at V came to 5 bases and at J to 1 base, leaving 7 bases not matched to a gene. Germline V CDR1 and CDR2: ENHRY, SYGVKD. The CDR3 DNA reads TGTGCCATCAGTCGCCAAGGGACTAGCGGATCCTACGAGCAGTACTTC. Amino acids: CAISRQGTSGSYEQYF.

Only one count was recorded for this clone. The chain recombines TRBV28 with TRBJ1-1, with D tentatively TRBD1 (5 bases). V was shortened by 3 bases and J by 3 bases, with 14 bases between the two germline ends. Germline values: CDR1 MDHEN, CDR2 SYDVKM. There are 15 residues in the CDR3. The CDR3 DNA is TGTGCCAGCAGTTTTACCACCGGGGGATACACTGAAGCTTTCTTT. Residues: CASSFTTGGYTEAFF.